Shown below are 23 T cell receptor beta chains from a single sample sequenced in a study of shared clonotypes between healthy human individuals. TCRdb's copy holds only in-frame clones and misses some; the assay was immunoSEQ multiplex PCR. In the table there are 2,500,000 or so clones, 85% to 95% of which are singletons. Sequencing used naive CD4+ T cells from PBMCs. Indicated subset: CD45RA+ positively selected. The receptors derive from a man younger than 35 in good health. Some clones in this sample may be carry-over from other donors' samples.

The rearrangement joins TRBV30 to TRBJ2-7; perhaps D is TRBD1 or TRBD2 (5 bases each). Germline CDR1 and CDR2: GTSNPN and SVGIG (reference sequence). V was pared by 1 base and J by 5 bases, with 27 bases between. CDR3 length equals 18 residues. This CDR3 reads CAWSAGTVTPGRSDEQYF. The CDR3 coding sequence is TGTGCCTGGAGTGCCGGTACAGTTACTCCGGGACGTAGCGACGAGCAGTACTTC.

The chain uses TRBV7-9 and TRBJ2-7; a weak D match, TRBD1 (6 bases). Trimming took 2 bases from V and 7 from J, leaving 15 bases between them. Germline V CDR1 and CDR2: SEHNR, FQNEAQ (reference sequence). CDR3 length equals 14 residues. The CDR3 protein is CASSLYSGVGEQYF. CDR3 nucleotides: TGTGCCAGCAGCTTATATTCAGGGGTCGGAGAGCAGTACTTC.

CDR3 sequence reads: CASSPRQWWDTEAFF. The CDR3 nucleotides are TGTGCCAGCAGCCCCCGACAGTGGTGGGACACTGAAGCTTTCTTT. V gene TRBV11-2 combines with J gene TRBJ1-1; maybe TRBD1 (5 bases). The CDR3 totals 15 residues. Trimming removed 5 bases at V and 3 bases at J, with 16 bases between. CDR1 and CDR2 from the germline V gene are SGHAT and FQNNGV. The full variable domain, completed using reference TRBV11-2 and TRBJ1-1, is EAGVAQSPRYKIIEKRQSVAFWCNPISGHATLYWYQQILGQGPKLLIQFQNNGVVDDSQLPKDRFSAERLKGVDSTLKIQPAKLEDSAVYLCASSPRQWWDTEAFFGQGTRLTVV.

Details on this clone: Other DNA sequences in the sample encode the same CDR3. The genes are TRBV9 and TRBJ2-7; D is ambiguous. The CDR3 extends over 14 amino acids. Germline V CDR1 and CDR2: SGDLS, YYNGEE. V was clipped by 0 bases and J by 3 bases, with 10 bases between them. The CDR3 DNA is TGTGCCAGCAGCGTAGCCCCGCTTAACTACGAGCAGTACTTC. It specifies CASSVAPLNYEQYF.

This clone was picked up a small number of times. The chain links TRBV6-1 to TRBJ1-1, with D possibly being TRBD1 (6 bases). The length of the CDR3 is 13 residues. Germline lookup yields CDR1 MNHNS and CDR2 SASEGT. Trimming left V 10 bases short and J 0 bases short, with 12 bases between. The CDR3 sequence is CATSTGLNTEAFF. The CDR3 region has the DNA TGTGCCACCTCGACAGGTTTGAACACTGAAGCTTTCTTT.

The CDR3 sequence: CASSPPSRSAGELFF. In DNA, the CDR3 is TGTGCCAGCTCACCCCCCTCTCGGAGCGCCGGGGAGCTGTTTTTT. The chain joins TRBV18 to TRBJ2-2; D is uncertain. Trimming removed 3 bases at V and 6 bases at J, with 14 bases between. The germline CDR1 and CDR2 sequences are KGHSH and LQKENI. This CDR3 contains 15 residues.

The rearrangement links TRBV5-4 to TRBJ1-1; D is unclear. Per the germline V gene, CDR1 is SGHNT and CDR2 is YYREEE (reference sequence). Trimming took 4 bases from V and 6 from J, leaving 19 bases between them. The CDR3 is 15 residues long. CDR3 protein: CASSLGMGSRAEAFF. The CDR3 region has the DNA TGTGCCAGCAGCCTGGGCATGGGGTCCCGCGCTGAAGCTTTCTTT. Combining the CDR3 with reference TRBV5-4 and TRBJ1-1 gives the whole variable domain ETGVTQSPTHLIKTRGQQVTLRCSSQSGHNTVSWYQQALGQGPQFIFQYYREEENGRGNFPPRFSGLQFPNYSSELNVNALELDDSALYLCASSLGMGSRAEAFFGQGTRLTVV.

The V and J genes are TRBV5-4 and TRBJ2-1; D not certain. V dropped 2 bases and J dropped 0 bases, with 9 bases sitting between them. This CDR3 has 15 amino acids. From germline, CDR1 is SGHNT and CDR2 YYREEE (reference sequence). In DNA, the CDR3 is TGTGCCAGCAGCTTTCTGGTGGGCTCCTACAATGAGCAGTTCTTC. Its protein product is CASSFLVGSYNEQFF.

This clone was observed once. This CDR3 reads CASSWGAGGSYEQYF. As DNA, the CDR3 is TGTGCCAGCAGCTGGGGAGCGGGAGGCTCCTACGAGCAGTACTTC. The chain uses TRBV5-4 and TRBJ2-7; 9 positions agree with TRBD2. CDR3 length: 15 amino acids. Germline V gene data show CDR1 as SGHNT and CDR2 as YYREEE (reference sequence). V lost 3 bases, J lost 0 bases, and 4 bases stayed unmatched.

This clone has just one count. The chain recombines TRBV13 with TRBJ1-6; weak D call: TRBD1 (5 bases). The germline CDR1 and CDR2 sequences are PRHDT and FYEKMQ (reference sequence). V was cut by 5 bases and J by 10 bases, with 21 bases left in between. The CDR3 sequence is 16 residues long. CDR3 sequence (DNA): TGTGCCAGCAGCGCCCAGACAGTGAGGGCCTCATCACCCCTCCACTTT. Its protein is CASSAQTVRASSPLHF.

The sample holds one count of this clone. The V call is TRBV2, the J call TRBJ1-2, with 7 bases identical to TRBD1. The CDR3 is 15 amino acids. Germline V CDR1 and CDR2: SNHLY, FYNNEI. With V trimmed by 1 base and J by 8 bases, 10 bases remained unmatched. The CDR3 reads CASSEDRDSIIGYTF. The CDR3 nucleotides read TGTGCCAGCAGTGAAGACCGGGACAGTATAATAGGCTACACCTTC.

J is TRBJ2-7 and V is TRBV30; D possibly matches TRBD1 or TRBD2 (5 bases each). Germline V gene sequence: CDR1 GTSNPN, CDR2 SVGIG (reference sequence). Trimming stripped 5 bases from V and 4 bases from J, with 15 bases between. CDR3 length: 13 residues. The CDR3 nucleotides read TGTGCCTGGGGTCGGGGCGCCGGGTACGAGCAGTACTTC. The encoded protein is CAWGRGAGYEQYF.

The rearrangement joins TRBV28 to TRBJ2-3, with a tentative D call TRBD1 (6 bases). This CDR3 is built from 16 residues. Germline V lookup: CDR1 MDHEN, CDR2 SYDVKM. With 2 bases removed from V and 5 bases from J, the gap between germline ends came to 17 bases. The CDR3 sequence: CASSLGVPGAGDTQYF. DNA for the CDR3: TGTGCCAGCAGTTTAGGGGTTCCAGGGGCGGGAGATACGCAGTATTTT.

J is TRBJ2-7 and V is TRBV5-1; TRBD2 aligns across 11 bases. The germline gives CDR1 SGHRS, CDR2 YFSETQ. This CDR3 is built from 16 residues. V lost 2 bases and J lost 7; bases outside the gene matches: 11. The CDR3 coding sequence is TGCGCCAGCAGCTTAGGGGGGACTAGCGGAATAGGGGAGCAGTACTTC. Translation: CASSLGGTSGIGEQYF.

The J gene is TRBJ1-6, the V gene TRBV6-1; maybe TRBD1 (5 bases). CDR1 is MNHNS, CDR2 SASEGT, per germline. Trimming took off 7 bases at V and 10 bases at J, with 17 bases between the two ends. The CDR3 contains 14 residues. As DNA, the CDR3 is TGTGCCAGCATGATGTGGGGAGGGGACTCACCCCTCCACTTT. Translated: CASMMWGGDSPLHF.

V and J are TRBV4-1 and TRBJ1-2; D is ambiguous. Germline V lookup: CDR1 MGHRA, CDR2 YSYEKL. The CDR3 is 17 amino acids. With 4 bases removed from V and 7 bases from J, the gap between germline ends came to 25 bases. DNA of the CDR3: TGCGCCAGCAGCCTGGGCTCCGTATCGGGCCCTGGAGGTGGCTACACCTTC. This encodes CASSLGSVSGPGGGYTF.

CDR3 amino acids: CASSDKNTEAFF. The CDR3 nucleotides read TGTGCCAGCAGTGACAAGAACACTGAAGCTTTCTTT. The V call is TRBV6-6, the J call TRBJ1-1; D not certain. Germline V gene sequence: CDR1 MNHNY, CDR2 SVGAGI (reference sequence). This CDR3 region has 12 residues. The V end lost 5 bases, the J end lost 1 base, and 5 bases lay between the germline ends.

As concerns this clone: One junction end does not reproduce the germline sequence, and a read error may be involved. The chain links TRBV10-3 to TRBJ2-3, with TRBD2 identical over 8 bases. This CDR3 has 14 amino acids. Germline assignment: CDR1 ENHRY and CDR2 SYGVKD. CDR3 protein: CAISESSEGTRGSF. The CDR3 nucleotides read TGTGCCATCAGTGAGTCTTCAGAAGGGACTAGAGGCTCCTTT.

This chain uses TRBV2 with TRBJ2-3, with 7 bases matching TRBD2. Germline V gives CDR1 SNHLY, CDR2 FYNNEI. This CDR3 is 15 amino acids long. V lost 5 bases and J lost 1; bases outside the gene matches: 6. Here the CDR3 reads CASSFSGPGTDTQYF. The CDR3 coding sequence is TGTGCCAGCAGTTTTAGCGGGCCAGGCACAGATACGCAGTATTTT.

The chain uses TRBV6-4 and TRBJ2-1; D not certain. Germline CDR1 reads MRHNA; CDR2 reads SNTAGT. With 0 bases removed from V and 9 bases from J, the gap between germline ends came to 9 bases. This CDR3 has 13 residues. CDR3: CASSDSWRREQFF. CDR3 bases: TGTGCCAGCAGTGACTCCTGGCGCCGTGAGCAGTTCTTC.

The chain recombines TRBV5-1 with TRBJ2-7; D might be TRBD1 or TRBD2, each matching 5 bases. The V end was cut by 0 bases, the J end by 1 base, with 11 bases between. CDR3 length: 15 amino acids. Per the germline V gene, CDR1 is SGHRS and CDR2 is YFSETQ. This chain's CDR3 is CASSLGGSWSYEQYF. Written as DNA, the CDR3 is TGCGCCAGCAGCTTGGGGGGGTCATGGTCCTACGAGCAGTACTTC.

The V and J genes are TRBV29-1 and TRBJ2-2; D ambiguous. V was shortened by 4 bases and J by 0 bases, with 3 bases between the two germline ends. From germline, CDR1 is SQVTM and CDR2 ANQGSEA. The CDR3 spans 12 residues. CDR3 region: CSVGPNTGELFF. The DNA of the CDR3 is TGCAGCGTTGGTCCGAACACCGGGGAGCTGTTTTTT.

This sequence joins TRBV9 and TRBJ2-7; D may be TRBD2 (5 bases). Trimming shortened V by 3 bases and J by 1 base, and 17 bases separated the two germline ends. This CDR3 has 16 residues. Germline V CDR1 and CDR2: SGDLS, YYNGEE. The CDR3: CASSAGGWGLSYEQYF. The DNA for the CDR3 is TGTGCCAGCAGCGCCGGCGGGTGGGGTTTGTCCTACGAGCAGTACTTC.